Listed here are 32 T cell receptor beta chains from one sample, sequenced in a study of human T cells and chemical hapten exposure. TCRdb passed the 5' RACE reads through MiXCR, listing each CDR3 protein once. Here the sample spans tens of thousands of distinct CDR3 sequences, approximately 8% being singletons. Unfractionated whole blood yielded total RNA. Every receptor here comes from a male donor in good health.

At least ten counts were recorded for this clonotype. J is TRBJ2-7 and V is TRBV18; 10 nucleotides match TRBD2. CDR1 KGHSH and CDR2 LQKENI come from the germline V gene. The CDR3 spans 15 residues. J lost 2 bases, V lost 2 bases, and 3 bases had no gene match. In DNA form, the CDR3 reads TGTGCCAGCTCACCAGGACTAGCGGCCACCTACGAGCAGTACTTC. This translates into CASSPGLAATYEQYF.

The rearrangement links TRBV20-1 to TRBJ2-3; TRBD2 is a possible D gene (5 bases). CDR1 is DFQATT, CDR2 SNEGSKA, per germline (reference sequence). The CDR3 extends over 13 amino acids. V was clipped by 6 bases and J by 1 base, with 11 bases between them. Here the CDR3 reads CSAKLEGTDTQYF. CDR3 sequence (DNA): TGCAGTGCCAAACTAGAGGGCACAGATACGCAGTATTTT.

In this sample, this clonotype turned up once. V and J are TRBV5-2 and TRBJ1-2; TRBD1, the table's D call, was not compared with the DNA. TRBV5-2 counts as a pseudogene. There are 13 residues in the CDR3. The CDR3 DNA sequence: TGTGCCAGCAACCAGGGGGGAAACTATGGCTACACCTTC. Translating gives CASNQGGNYGYTF.

Many counts were recorded for this clonotype. The V call is TRBV5-5, the J call TRBJ1-2; 9 positions match TRBD1. CDR1 and CDR2 (germline): SGHKS, YYEKEE (reference sequence). The CDR3 is 16 amino acids. The junction had 9 bases not matched to a gene; V was cut back by 3 bases and J by 3 bases. The chain's CDR3 is CASSSTRDREDYGYTF. Here the CDR3 DNA reads TGTGCCAGCAGCTCTACCAGGGACAGGGAAGACTATGGCTACACCTTC.

This clonotype has more than one count but fewer than ten. V is TRBV27 and J is TRBJ2-7; D uncertain. CDR1 and CDR2 from the germline V gene are MNHEY and SMNVEV (reference sequence). Trimming stripped 5 bases from V and 3 bases from J, with 5 bases between. This CDR3 spans 11 amino acids. The CDR3 DNA sequence: TGTGCCAGCAGTAACCTCTACGAGCAGTACTTC. It codes for CASSNLYEQYF.

V usage is TRBV4-2 and J usage is TRBJ1-5; TRBD1 aligns across 9 bases. V was clipped by 0 bases and J by 4 bases; unmatched bases: 7. This CDR3 is 17 amino acids long. Germline V gene lookup returns CDR1 LGHNA and CDR2 YNFKEQ. The CDR3 nucleotides read TGTGCCAGCAGCCAAGAGGGGACAGGGTGGGGGAATCAGCCCCAGCATTTT. Translation gives CASSQEGTGWGNQPQHF.

This clonotype appeared a few times. The rearrangement joins TRBV20-1 to TRBJ2-7; 9 positions agree with TRBD1. Per germline, CDR1 DFQATT and CDR2 SNEGSKA (reference sequence). The J segment lost 5 bases and the V segment lost 2 bases, leaving 7 bases of the junction unmatched. The CDR3 covers 14 residues. CDR3 sequence reads: CSARPGQGFDEQYF. The CDR3 coding sequence is TGCAGTGCTAGACCGGGACAGGGTTTCGACGAGCAGTACTTC.

This clonotype has a count of ten or more. The rearrangement links TRBV20-1 to TRBJ2-1; TRBD2 matches 7 bases. Trimming at V came to 7 bases and at J to 4 bases, leaving 7 bases not matched to a gene. The CDR3 has 13 amino acids. The germline V gene encodes CDR1 DFQATT and CDR2 SNEGSKA (reference sequence). The CDR3 nucleotides read TGCAGTGAACGGGGAGGGATTTACAATGAGCAGTTCTTC. This encodes CSERGGIYNEQFF.

This clonotype was recorded a few times. This chain uses TRBV27 with TRBJ1-2; 7 nucleotides match TRBD1. Germline loops: CDR1 MNHEY, CDR2 SMNVEV (reference sequence). The CDR3 is made up of 15 amino acids. With V trimmed by 6 bases and J by 5 bases, 12 bases remained unmatched. CDR3 sequence: CASRGTEHTWYGYTF. The CDR3 region has the DNA TGTGCCAGCAGAGGGACAGAGCACACTTGGTATGGCTACACCTTC.

This clonotype showed up just a few times. The chain joins TRBV12-3 or TRBV12-4 to TRBJ1-5, with 10 bases aligning to TRBD1. The CDR3 sequence is 15 residues long. Trimming cost V 7 bases and J 3 bases; bases outside gene matches: 6. The CDR3 coding sequence is TGTGCCAGCATGGGACAGGGGAGGTCCAATCAGCCCCAGCATTTT. Encoded protein: CASMGQGRSNQPQHF.

This clonotype was detected many times. The chain uses TRBV5-1 and TRBJ2-3, with D tentatively TRBD1 or TRBD2 (5 bases each). Trimming stripped 7 bases from V and 2 bases from J, with 17 bases between. The CDR3 extends over 15 amino acids. From germline, CDR1 is SGHRS and CDR2 YFSETQ. CDR3 nucleotide sequence: TGCGCCAGCGGCGACTGGGACCCCCTCACAGATACGCAGTATTTT. It translates to CASGDWDPLTDTQYF.

This clonotype came up many times. The chain has TRBV5-1 and TRBJ2-3; TRBD1 matches 7 bases. Germline V gives CDR1 SGHRS, CDR2 YFSETQ. The CDR3 totals 14 residues. V shed 4 bases, J shed 3 bases, and the junction held 5 bases outside the gene matches. CDR3 protein: CASSRDRVTDTQYF. The DNA of the CDR3 is TGCGCCAGCAGCCGAGACAGGGTGACAGATACGCAGTATTTT. Looking up the rest from reference TRBV5-1 and TRBJ2-3 gives the full variable domain: KAGVTQTPRYLIKTRGQQVTLSCSPISGHRSVSWYQQTPGQGLQFLFEYFSETQRNKGNFPGRFSGRQFSNSRSEMNVSTLELGDSALYLCASSRDRVTDTQYFGPGTRLTVL.

The chain has TRBV29-1 and TRBJ1-2, with D possibly TRBD1 on 5 matching bases. The CDR3 has 13 amino acids. Per germline, CDR1 SQVTM and CDR2 ANQGSEA. Trimming pared 3 bases from V and 4 bases from J, leaving 12 bases between. Here the CDR3 reads CSVDGTRTYGYTF. The CDR3 DNA is TGCAGCGTTGACGGGACGCGGACCTATGGCTACACCTTC.

This clonotype was detected a few times. This sequence joins TRBV15 and TRBJ2-1; D is unresolved. The germline V and J ends were trimmed by 0 bases and 10 bases, with 10 bases remaining between them. CDR1 is LNHNV, CDR2 YYDKDF, per germline (reference sequence). This CDR3 contains 13 residues. The CDR3: CATSRDQVREQFF. As DNA, the CDR3 is TGTGCCACCAGCAGAGATCAAGTTAGGGAGCAGTTCTTC.

V gene TRBV20-1 combines with J gene TRBJ2-1; 10 nucleotides align to TRBD2. The germline V gene has CDR1 DFQATT and CDR2 SNEGSKA (reference sequence). The CDR3 has 15 residues. Losses at the gene ends were 5 bases for V and 8 bases for J; bases not matched to a gene: 12. CDR3 nucleotide sequence: TGCAGTGCTTCCCCAGCGGGAGGGCCAAGGGATGAGCAGTTCTTC. Protein product: CSASPAGGPRDEQFF.

The V gene is TRBV19, the J gene TRBJ2-6, with 9 nucleotides matching TRBD1. This CDR3 region has 15 residues. J was trimmed by 2 bases and V by 10 bases; bases with no gene match: 6. Germline V gene lookup returns CDR1 LNHDA and CDR2 SQIVND (reference sequence). Here the CDR3 reads CATGQGTAGANVLTF. CDR3 bases: TGTGCCACGGGACAGGGCACGGCTGGGGCCAACGTCCTGACTTTC.

This clonotype was counted ten times or more. Here the CDR3 reads CAWSYGTGSNQPQHF. In nucleotides, the CDR3 is TGTGCCTGGAGTTACGGGACAGGTAGCAATCAGCCCCAGCATTTT. J is TRBJ1-5 and V is TRBV30, with 8 positions matching TRBD1. V dropped 2 bases and J dropped 0; count of bases not matched to a gene: 3. Germline CDR1 is GTSNPN and CDR2 is SVGIG (reference sequence). The CDR3 spans 15 residues.

The rearrangement links TRBV20-1 to TRBJ2-7, with TRBD1 matching over 8 bases. Looked up from germline, CDR1 is DFQATT and CDR2 is SNEGSKA (reference sequence). J gave up 0 bases and V 5 bases, and 12 bases lay outside the gene matches. This CDR3 contains 16 residues. The CDR3 DNA reads as TGCAGTGCTTCAGAACCCGGGGACAGGAGCTCCTACGAGCAGTACTTC. Amino acid sequence: CSASEPGDRSSYEQYF.

The chain couples TRBV29-1 to TRBJ2-7; 8 nucleotides agree with TRBD2. The CDR3 contains 12 residues. With V trimmed by 7 bases and J by 5 bases, 7 bases remained unmatched. Germline assignment: CDR1 SQVTM and CDR2 ANQGSEA. CDR3 nucleotides: TGCAGCGCCACCCGGGGGGGGAACGAGCAGTACTTC. This encodes CSATRGGNEQYF.

This clonotype was recorded many times. The V gene is TRBV5-1, the J gene TRBJ2-3; D remains ambiguous. CDR1 is SGHRS and CDR2 is YFSETQ in the germline V gene. This CDR3 region has 13 residues. V lost 4 bases, J lost 2 bases, and 8 bases lay in between. CDR3 bases: TGCGCCAGCAGCCCCCCTAACACAGATACGCAGTATTTT. Translating it yields CASSPPNTDTQYF.

Only a few counts were recorded for this clonotype. This chain links TRBV12-3 or TRBV12-4 with TRBJ2-1; 10 bases are shared with TRBD2. This CDR3 has 15 amino acids. V was pared by 5 bases and J by 10 bases, with 11 bases of the junction left unmatched. This chain's CDR3 is CASSIGTSGIREQFF. The CDR3 DNA sequence: TGTGCCAGCAGTATCGGAACTAGCGGGATTCGCGAGCAGTTCTTC.

This clonotype has ten or more counts. This chain uses TRBV20-1 with TRBJ1-4; TRBD1 is a possible D gene (5 bases). CDR1 is DFQATT and CDR2 is SNEGSKA in the germline V gene (reference sequence). This CDR3 is built from 12 residues. Trimming took 6 bases from V and 7 from J, leaving 12 bases between them. CDR3 residues: CSAQEVSEKLFF. DNA of the CDR3: TGCAGTGCACAGGAAGTGAGTGAAAAACTGTTTTTT.

This clonotype occurred once. The chain employs TRBV5-6 and TRBJ1-2, with 7 bases identical to TRBD1. CDR1 SGHDT and CDR2 YYEEEE come from the germline V gene. This CDR3 comprises 13 residues. The ends lost 0 bases at V and 8 bases at J; junction bases unmatched: 4. The CDR3 DNA reads as TGTGCCAGCAGCTTGGGGGACAGTCTCGGCTACACCTTC. Amino acid sequence: CASSLGDSLGYTF.

This clonotype came up a few times. The V call is TRBV30, the J call TRBJ2-2; D call uncertain. Per the germline V gene, CDR1 is GTSNPN and CDR2 is SVGIG (reference sequence). V gave up 3 bases and J gave up 4 bases, with 0 bases separating them. The CDR3 sequence is 10 residues long. CDR3 residues: CAWSTGELFF. CDR3 DNA: TGTGCCTGGAGCACCGGGGAGCTGTTTTTT. The full variable domain, in which reference TRBV30 and TRBJ2-2 provide the parts outside the CDR3, is SQTIHQWPATLVQPVGSPLSLECTVEGTSNPNLYWYRQAAGRGLQLLFYSVGIGQISSEVPQNLSASRPQDRQFILSSKKLLLSDSGFYLCAWSTGELFFGEGSRLTVL.

This clonotype was detected many times. The chain recombines TRBV5-4 with TRBJ2-3; D is possibly TRBD1 (5 bases). The CDR3 consists of 13 residues. From germline, CDR1 is SGHNT and CDR2 YYREEE (reference sequence). V shed 2 bases and J shed 4 bases, with 8 bases lying between them. DNA of the CDR3: TGTGCCAGCAGCTTCCAGGGCCCAGATACGCAGTATTTT. This codes for CASSFQGPDTQYF.

The V call is TRBV7-9, the J call TRBJ1-1; D not resolved. Germline CDR1 and CDR2: SEHNR and FQNEAQ (reference sequence). Trimming cost V 6 bases and J 3 bases, with 5 bases left between them. This CDR3 region has 11 residues. The CDR3 protein is CASRSDTEAFF. The CDR3 DNA sequence: TGTGCCAGCAGAAGTGACACTGAAGCTTTCTTT.

This clonotype appeared many times. The chain employs TRBV12-3 or TRBV12-4 and TRBJ1-5; 7 bases map to TRBD1. The CDR3 extends over 15 amino acids. Trimming removed 3 bases from V and 2 bases from J; junction bases left unmatched: 4. In DNA form, the CDR3 reads TGTGCCAGCAGTTTCTCCGGGACAGGCAATCAGCCCCAGCATTTT. Protein: CASSFSGTGNQPQHF.

This clonotype was counted ten times or more. The chain combines TRBV30 with TRBJ2-6; D not certain. The V and J ends lost 4 bases and 2 bases respectively, with 3 bases between them. The CDR3 sequence is 12 residues long. Germline CDR1 is GTSNPN and CDR2 is SVGIG (reference sequence). The CDR3 loop reads CAWKAGANVLTF. CDR3 coding DNA: TGTGCCTGGAAAGCTGGGGCCAACGTCCTGACTTTC.

The V and J genes are TRBV3-1 and TRBJ1-3; the D is unclear. Per germline, CDR1 LGHDT and CDR2 YNNKEL (reference sequence). V was clipped by 0 bases and J by 0 bases, with 3 bases between them. The CDR3 runs 14 residues. CDR3 residues: CASSQENSGNTIYF. CDR3 bases: TGTGCCAGCAGCCAAGAAAACTCTGGAAACACCATATATTTT.

The chain has TRBV29-1 and TRBJ2-1; TRBD2 matches 8 bases. Germline lookup yields CDR1 SQVTM and CDR2 ANQGSEA. The length of the CDR3 is 13 residues. With V trimmed by 7 bases and J by 6 bases, 8 bases remained unmatched. CDR3 in DNA: TGCAGCGCCGGGGGCGGGGGGAGCAATGAGCAGTTCTTC. Protein: CSAGGGGSNEQFF.

This clonotype was found many times. The chain employs TRBV14 and TRBJ2-1; D ambiguous. This CDR3 spans 15 amino acids. Germline V gene lookup returns CDR1 SGHDN and CDR2 FVKESK. Trimming took 1 base from V and 3 from J, leaving 10 bases between them. The CDR3, as DNA: TGTGCCAGCAGCCAAGGACCCGTCTTCTACAATGAGCAGTTCTTC. It translates to CASSQGPVFYNEQFF.

The chain is built from TRBV7-9 and TRBJ1-2; tentative D call: TRBD1 (5 bases). Between the trimmed V and J ends, which lost 0 bases and 1 base, there was a span of 12 bases. The V gene's germline CDR1 is SEHNR and CDR2 FQNEAQ (reference sequence). The CDR3 is 16 amino acids. DNA of the CDR3: TGTGCCAGCAGCTTAGCGGGCGACAGCCTTAACTATGGCTACACCTTC. Protein: CASSLAGDSLNYGYTF.